This is a list of T cell receptor beta chains from one sample in a study of blood T cell repertoires in COVID-19. Data came from immunoSEQ multiplex PCR; TCRdb stores just in-frame clones and leaves some out. The sample includes fewer than 450,000 clones, about nine tenths of them seen just once. The specimen was peripheral blood. The receptors derive from a woman aged 70-85 years with COVID-19, enrolled during active disease. CDR3s include the opening cysteine and the closing phenylalanine or tryptophan. The D gene is left open where the match is weak. The listing skips clone size in some rows; elsewhere it reads once, few, many or a size class.

len: 17
v_gene: TRBV19
abundance: NA
d_gene: NA
j_gene: TRBJ1-5
CDR3nt: TGTGCCAGTAGTACGATCCACAGGGCTTCGAGCAATCAGCCCCAGCATTTT
CDR3aa: CASSTIHRASSNQPQHF

len: 14
v_gene: TRBV12-5
abundance: NA
d_gene: NA
j_gene: TRBJ2-2
CDR3nt: TGTGCTAGTGGTTCGGGGGACAACACCGGGGAGCTGTTTTTT
CDR3aa: CASGSGDNTGELFF

len: 13
v_gene: TRBV19
abundance: NA
d_gene: TRBD1
j_gene: TRBJ2-3
CDR3nt: TGTGCCAGTAGATGGACAGGGGACGATACGCAGTATTTT
CDR3aa: CASRWTGDDTQYF

len: 17
v_gene: TRBV6-2/TRBV6-3
abundance: NA
d_gene: NA
j_gene: TRBJ2-3
CDR3nt: TGTGCCAGCAGTTACCCTTTAGGGGGGGGGAGCACAGATACGCAGTATTTT
CDR3aa: CASSYPLGGGSTDTQYF

len: 16
v_gene: TRBV4-3
abundance: NA
d_gene: NA
j_gene: TRBJ1-1
CDR3nt: TGCGCCAGCAGCCAAGTTAAACAGTCCTTGAACACTGAAGCTTTCTTT
CDR3aa: CASSQVKQSLNTEAFF

len: 17
v_gene: TRBV11-3
abundance: NA
d_gene: NA
j_gene: TRBJ1-5
CDR3nt: TGTGCCAGCAGCTGGAGCGTACCCGGGTCAAACAATCAGCCCCAGCATTTT
CDR3aa: CASSWSVPGSNNQPQHF

len: 18
v_gene: TRBV7-9
abundance: NA
d_gene: TRBD1
j_gene: TRBJ2-3
CDR3nt: TGTGCCAGCAGCCCACCCGCCGGACAGGGCAGGGCCACAGATACGCAGTATTTT
CDR3aa: CASSPPAGQGRATDTQYF

len: 14
v_gene: TRBV6-5
abundance: NA
d_gene: NA
j_gene: TRBJ1-4
CDR3nt: TGTGCCAGCCTGTCGTTGGGCCTGGGTGAAAAACTGTTTTTT
CDR3aa: CASLSLGLGEKLFF

len: 14
v_gene: TRBV19
abundance: NA
d_gene: NA
j_gene: TRBJ2-3
CDR3nt: TGTGCCAGTAGTATGACAGTCCCACAAGATACGCAGTATTTT
CDR3aa: CASSMTVPQDTQYF

len: 14
v_gene: TRBV19
abundance: NA
d_gene: NA
j_gene: TRBJ1-3
CDR3nt: TGTGCCAGCATGGACAGCCCGTCTGGAAACACCATATATTTT
CDR3aa: CASMDSPSGNTIYF

len: 14
v_gene: TRBV30
abundance: NA
d_gene: TRBD1
j_gene: TRBJ1-1
CDR3nt: TGTGCCTGGAGGGCCCGGGACAGGAACACTGAAGCTTTCTTT
CDR3aa: CAWRARDRNTEAFF

len: 13
v_gene: TRBV28
abundance: NA
d_gene: NA
j_gene: TRBJ1-2
CDR3nt: TGTGCCAGCGCTTTTGTGGCGGGCTATGGCTACACCTTC
CDR3aa: CASAFVAGYGYTF

len: 13
v_gene: TRBV7-9
abundance: NA
d_gene: NA
j_gene: TRBJ2-1
CDR3nt: TGTGCCAGCAGTTTTCAGGGCCACAATGAGCAGTTCTTC
CDR3aa: CASSFQGHNEQFF

len: 14
v_gene: TRBV6-5
abundance: NA
d_gene: NA
j_gene: TRBJ1-5
CDR3nt: TGTGCCAGCTCGAGGGGACAAGTCAATCAGCCCCAGCATTTT
CDR3aa: CASSRGQVNQPQHF

len: 14
v_gene: TRBV6-1
abundance: NA
d_gene: NA
j_gene: TRBJ2-3
CDR3nt: TGTGCCAGCAGTGAAGCCGGGGACTCAGATACGCAGTATTTT
CDR3aa: CASSEAGDSDTQYF

len: 14
v_gene: TRBV30
abundance: NA
d_gene: TRBD1
j_gene: TRBJ1-2
CDR3nt: TGTGCCTGGAGACGAGGACAGGGGGACTATGGCTACACCTTC
CDR3aa: CAWRRGQGDYGYTF

len: 16
v_gene: TRBV19
abundance: NA
d_gene: NA
j_gene: TRBJ1-2
CDR3nt: TGTGCCAGTAGTCAAGCAGGGGCCGCCCTCAACTATGGCTACACCTTC
CDR3aa: CASSQAGAALNYGYTF

len: 13
v_gene: TRBV2
abundance: NA
d_gene: NA
j_gene: TRBJ1-1
CDR3nt: TGTGCCAGCACCGGAAGGGGGAACACTGAAGCTTTCTTT
CDR3aa: CASTGRGNTEAFF

len: 13
v_gene: TRBV28
abundance: NA
d_gene: NA
j_gene: TRBJ2-7
CDR3nt: TGTGCCAGCAGTACGACTGGCAGGGACGAGCAGTACTTC
CDR3aa: CASSTTGRDEQYF

len: 15
v_gene: TRBV9
abundance: NA
d_gene: TRBD1
j_gene: TRBJ1-2
CDR3nt: TGTGCCAGCAGCGGTACTCAGGGGGCCCCGTCCGGCTACACCTTC
CDR3aa: CASSGTQGAPSGYTF

len: 15
v_gene: TRBV11-2
abundance: NA
d_gene: NA
j_gene: TRBJ1-1
CDR3nt: TGTGCCAGCAACCCAGGGAGGCGGATGAACACTGAAGCTTTCTTT
CDR3aa: CASNPGRRMNTEAFF

len: 14
v_gene: TRBV2
abundance: NA
d_gene: NA
j_gene: TRBJ1-3
CDR3nt: TGTGCCAGCAGTGTGCAGGGTGCCGGAAACACCATATATTTT
CDR3aa: CASSVQGAGNTIYF

len: 15
v_gene: TRBV4-1
abundance: NA
d_gene: TRBD1
j_gene: TRBJ2-7
CDR3nt: TGCGCCAGCAGCGAAACAACTAGGGGGCCCTACGAGCAGTACTTC
CDR3aa: CASSETTRGPYEQYF

len: 17
v_gene: TRBV5-6
abundance: many
d_gene: NA
j_gene: TRBJ1-5
CDR3nt: TGTGCCAGCAGCTTTCGACAGGCCGATTATAGCAATCAGCCCCAGCATTTT
CDR3aa: CASSFRQADYSNQPQHF

len: 16
v_gene: TRBV5-6
abundance: NA
d_gene: NA
j_gene: TRBJ2-1
CDR3nt: TGTGCCAGCAGCCAACCCCCCTGGAGCTCCTACAATGAGCAGTTCTTC
CDR3aa: CASSQPPWSSYNEQFF

len: 14
v_gene: TRBV30
abundance: NA
d_gene: TRBD2
j_gene: TRBJ2-7
CDR3nt: TGTGCCTGGCGGATTAGCGGGGGGAACTACGAGCAGTACTTC
CDR3aa: CAWRISGGNYEQYF

len: 15
v_gene: TRBV5-4
abundance: NA
d_gene: NA
j_gene: TRBJ1-6
CDR3nt: TGTGCCAGCACCAGGACGGGGGGCTTTAATTCACCCCTCCACTTT
CDR3aa: CASTRTGGFNSPLHF

len: 11
v_gene: TRBV24-1
abundance: NA
d_gene: NA
j_gene: TRBJ1-1
CDR3nt: TGTGCCGCCGGCGCAGGGAAGGAAGCTTTCTTT
CDR3aa: CAAGAGKEAFF

len: 17
v_gene: TRBV9
abundance: NA
d_gene: NA
j_gene: TRBJ1-2
CDR3nt: TGTGCCAGCAGCGTAGATCACAGACCCGCCGTTAACTATGGCTACACCTTC
CDR3aa: CASSVDHRPAVNYGYTF

len: 18
v_gene: TRBV18
abundance: NA
d_gene: NA
j_gene: TRBJ1-3
CDR3nt: TGTGCCAGCTCACCACCGTACGAGGGTTTACTATCTGGAAACACCATATATTTT
CDR3aa: CASSPPYEGLLSGNTIYF

len: 17
v_gene: TRBV24-1
abundance: NA
d_gene: TRBD1
j_gene: TRBJ2-2
CDR3nt: TGTGCCACCAGTGGTCTTGGACAGGGTTTAGGAACCGGGGAGCTGTTTTTT
CDR3aa: CATSGLGQGLGTGELFF

len: 15
v_gene: TRBV18
abundance: NA
d_gene: NA
j_gene: TRBJ1-2
CDR3nt: TGTGCCAGCTCACCAGCTGCCTCAGGGAACTATGGCTACACCTTC
CDR3aa: CASSPAASGNYGYTF

len: 14
v_gene: TRBV2
abundance: NA
d_gene: TRBD1
j_gene: TRBJ1-4
CDR3nt: TGTGCCAGCAGTGAGGGGGACAGTAATGAAAAACTGTTTTTT
CDR3aa: CASSEGDSNEKLFF

len: 15
v_gene: TRBV7-6
abundance: NA
d_gene: TRBD2
j_gene: TRBJ2-5
CDR3nt: TGTGCCAGCAGCGTTAGCGGGGGGGAAGTTGAGACCCAGTACTTC
CDR3aa: CASSVSGGEVETQYF

len: 15
v_gene: TRBV7-2
abundance: NA
d_gene: TRBD1
j_gene: TRBJ1-2
CDR3nt: TGTGCCAGCAGCTCCCCGGACAGGGGGCTGTATGGCTACACCTTC
CDR3aa: CASSSPDRGLYGYTF

len: 11
v_gene: TRBV20-1
abundance: NA
d_gene: TRBD1
j_gene: TRBJ1-1
CDR3nt: TGCAGTGGACAGGGGGCAATTGAAGCTTTCTTT
CDR3aa: CSGQGAIEAFF

len: 13
v_gene: TRBV29-1
abundance: NA
d_gene: TRBD1
j_gene: TRBJ1-2
CDR3nt: TGCAGCGTGGGACAGGGCGGAAACTATGGCTACACCTTC
CDR3aa: CSVGQGGNYGYTF

len: 16
v_gene: TRBV7-8
abundance: NA
d_gene: TRBD2
j_gene: TRBJ2-1
CDR3nt: TGTGCCAGCAGCCCCCGACCTAGCGGGGCCCACAATGAGCAGTTCTTC
CDR3aa: CASSPRPSGAHNEQFF

len: 12
v_gene: TRBV6-6
abundance: once
d_gene: NA
j_gene: TRBJ2-3
CDR3nt: TGTGCCAGTCGGGACTCCACAGATACGCAGTATTTT
CDR3aa: CASRDSTDTQYF

len: 12
v_gene: TRBV6-6
abundance: NA
d_gene: NA
j_gene: TRBJ1-1
CDR3nt: TGTGCCAGCAGTTCAGGGATAGGGAAAGCTTTCTTT
CDR3aa: CASSSGIGKAFF

len: 14
v_gene: TRBV30
abundance: NA
d_gene: TRBD2
j_gene: TRBJ2-7
CDR3nt: TGTGCCTGGCAAACTAGCGGGGGCTTCCGCGAGCAGTACTTC
CDR3aa: CAWQTSGGFREQYF

len: 12
v_gene: TRBV6-6
abundance: NA
d_gene: NA
j_gene: TRBJ1-1
CDR3nt: TGTGCCAGCAGTATCATGAACACTGAAGCTTTCTTT
CDR3aa: CASSIMNTEAFF

len: 16
v_gene: TRBV14
abundance: NA
d_gene: TRBD1
j_gene: TRBJ1-1
CDR3nt: TGTGCCAGCAGCCCCCGGGACAGGGGTTTGAACACTGAAGCTTTCTTT
CDR3aa: CASSPRDRGLNTEAFF

len: 15
v_gene: TRBV4-3
abundance: NA
d_gene: TRBD2
j_gene: TRBJ2-1
CDR3nt: TGCGCCAGCAGCCAAGGATTAGCGGGGACGGCCGAGCAGTTCTTC
CDR3aa: CASSQGLAGTAEQFF